This TCR beta chain was recovered during a study of STAT5B mutations in CD4+ large granular lymphocyte leukemia. Germline V gives CDR1 SGHDN, CDR2 FVKESK. Trimming stripped 4 bases from V and 13 bases from J, with 16 bases between. The CDR3 runs to 13 residues. Original processing methods: A productive frequency of 2.59 x 10-5 was the lowest detectable. The data were produced by immunoSEQ multiplex PCR, yet TCRdb's version contains in-frame clones alone and is incomplete. The DNA was the basis for D and trimming; V, J and clone size are from that table. Seen here are 30,000 to 35,000 clones, approximately 69% observed once, and the top ten hold about 3%. This clone has only a few counts. Antigen specificity is unknown. General study results and limits: 8/27 top patient clones versus 2/35 control clones were TRBV06-family. Main leukemic clonotypes were patient-specific, but 20% to 25% appeared at low frequency elsewhere.

This TCR was recovered from a human donor in good health. Sequences were obtained from CD4+ T cells from blood buffy coats. V gene TRBV14 combines with J gene TRBJ2-2, with D possibly being TRBD2 (5 bases). The CDR3 sequence: CASSRWTALGLFF. Here the CDR3 DNA reads TGTGCCAGCAGCCGATGGACTGCCCTCGGGCTGTTTTTT.